Following are 10 T cell receptor beta chains from one sample sequenced in a study of CD8 T cells in Susac syndrome. Reverse transcription used roughly 0.45 to 1 ug RNA and random hexamers. TCRdb redid the calling of the immunoSEQ multiplex PCR reads with MiXCR, one entry per CDR3 protein. The sample consists of over 200,000 distinct CDR3 sequences, approximately 95% of them appearing once. The sample consisted of CD4+ T cells from PBMCs. The receptor source for this set is a human donor with multiple sclerosis.

V and J are TRBV7-9 and TRBJ2-1, with 8 bases aligning to TRBD2. V lost 5 bases and J lost 7; bases outside the gene matches: 4. Per the germline V gene, CDR1 is SEHNR and CDR2 is FQNEAQ (reference sequence). The CDR3 is 13 amino acids. For the CDR3, the DNA is TGTGCCAGCAGCGCATTAGCGGGGAATGAGCAGTTCTTC. It specifies CASSALAGNEQFF. Complete variable domain (other parts from reference TRBV7-9 and TRBJ2-1): DTGVSQNPRHKITKRGQNVTFRCDPISEHNRLYWYRQTLGQGPEFLTYFQNEAQLEKSRLLSDRFSAERPKGSFSTLEIQRTEQGDSAMYLCASSALAGNEQFFGPGTRLTVL.

The V call is TRBV30, the J call TRBJ2-1, with TRBD1 as a possible D gene (5 bases). The germline gives CDR1 GTSNPN, CDR2 SVGIG (reference sequence). This CDR3 contains 12 residues. Trimming stripped 5 bases from V and 8 bases from J, with 13 bases between. CDR3 nucleotides: TGTGCCTGGGGGCCAGGGTCAGATGAGCAGTTCTTC. It specifies CAWGPGSDEQFF.

The genes are TRBV3-1 and TRBJ1-6, with D possibly matching TRBD1 (6 bases). This CDR3 comprises 13 residues. CDR1 and CDR2 from the germline V gene are LGHDT and YNNKEL (reference sequence). The V and J ends lost 4 bases and 14 bases respectively, with 15 bases between them. CDR3 region: CASSLAQGLSLHF. Written as DNA, the CDR3 is TGTGCCAGCAGCCTAGCACAGGGCTTGTCCCTCCACTTT.

V gene TRBV3-1 combines with J gene TRBJ2-1; 8 positions agree with TRBD2. The V gene's germline CDR1 is LGHDT and CDR2 YNNKEL (reference sequence). The CDR3 consists of 16 residues. V trimming: 0 bases; J trimming: 8 bases; junction bases outside the gene matches: 9. Here the CDR3 reads CASSQDLAGGWDEQFF. The CDR3 DNA is TGTGCCAGCAGCCAAGATTTGGCGGGGGGTTGGGATGAGCAGTTCTTC.

The CDR3 sequence is CATSHGRTYEQYV. The CDR3 nucleotides read TGTGCCACCAGTCACGGACGGACCTACGAGCAGTACGTC. The chain links TRBV24-1 to TRBJ2-7; D not resolved. The V end lost 6 bases, the J end lost 2 bases, and 10 bases lay between the germline ends. This CDR3 contains 13 residues. Germline V gene lookup returns CDR1 KGHDR and CDR2 SFDVKD.

The chain's CDR3 is CASSLTLPETQYF. The CDR3 coding sequence is TGCGCCAGCAGCTTGACCCTCCCGGAGACCCAGTACTTC. The chain uses TRBV5-1 and TRBJ2-5, with D uncertain. Germline CDR1 and CDR2: SGHRS and YFSETQ. V shed 1 base and J shed 5 bases, with 9 bases lying between them. The CDR3 is made up of 13 amino acids.

The chain couples TRBV21-1 to TRBJ1-1; the DNA was not used to check the table's D call, TRBD1. TRBV21-1 is given as a pseudogene. CDR3 length equals 15 residues. CDR3 protein: CASSYPRTGHTEAFF. The CDR3 nucleotides read TGTGCCAGCAGCTACCCTAGGACAGGGCATACTGAAGCTTTCTTT.

This chain connects TRBV29-1 to TRBJ1-1; no definite D call. Germline V gene lookup returns CDR1 SQVTM and CDR2 ANQGSEA. The CDR3 is made up of 13 amino acids. V lost 7 bases and J lost 1, with 13 bases in between. CDR3 DNA: TGCAGCGGTTCACAACTTGGGAACACTGAAGCTTTCTTT. Residues: CSGSQLGNTEAFF.

The chain has TRBV20-1 and TRBJ2-1; 7 bases match TRBD2. The CDR3 has 14 residues. The V gene's germline CDR1 is DFQATT and CDR2 SNEGSKA (reference sequence). The junction had 6 bases not matched to a gene; V was cut back by 1 base and J by 6 bases. DNA for the CDR3: TGCAGTGCTAGAGGAACTAGCGAGATCAATGAGCAGTTCTTC. Its protein is CSARGTSEINEQFF.

The chain employs TRBV30 and TRBJ2-5; 14 bases line up with TRBD2. This CDR3 has 15 residues. The V gene end was trimmed by 4 bases and the J gene end by 2 bases; junction bases not matched to a gene: 3. Per germline, CDR1 GTSNPN and CDR2 SVGIG (reference sequence). As DNA, the CDR3 is TGTGCCTGGACTCGACTAGCGGGGGGGCAAGAGACCCAGTACTTC. Translation gives CAWTRLAGGQETQYF.